This T cell receptor (beta chain) derives from a study of blood T cell repertoires in COVID-19. Study-wide context: Acute and convalescent COVID-19 samples came from the United States, Italy and Spain.

Germline V CDR1 and CDR2: KGHSH, LQKENI. The CDR3 is made up of 13 amino acids. With 3 bases removed from V and 1 base from J, the gap between germline ends came to 6 bases. In the study's own analysis: How many nucleated cells were present was estimated from reference gene primer amplification. Produced via immunoSEQ multiplex PCR; TCRdb's table is partial and in-frame only. V, J and clone size are taken as reported in that table, and D and trimming were inferred from the DNA itself. The sample holds 100,000 or so clones, about 85% seen once. The origin of this receptor is a woman in her 70s with active or convalescent COVID-19. Sequenced: peripheral blood. The chain employs TRBV18 and TRBJ1-1; possibly TRBD1 for D (5 bases). CDR3 sequence (DNA): TGTGCCAGCTCACCGGACAAGAACACTGAAGCTTTCTTT. Translation: CASSPDKNTEAFF.